The 3 T cell receptor beta chains listed next were all sequenced from one sample in a study of blood T cell repertoires in COVID-19. Produced via immunoSEQ multiplex PCR; TCRdb's table is partial and in-frame only. The sample records some 130,000 clones, approximately 90% being singletons. Sequencing used peripheral blood. These receptors originate from a man between 60 and 75 years old with COVID-19, enrolled during active disease.

The chain links TRBV19 to TRBJ1-2; the match to TRBD1 covers 7 bases. The CDR3 runs 18 residues. Germline V gives CDR1 LNHDA, CDR2 SQIVND (reference sequence). V dropped 8 bases and J dropped 0; count of bases not matched to a gene: 18. CDR3 sequence reads: CASALARQGLSANYGYTF. The CDR3 DNA sequence: TGTGCCAGTGCTTTGGCCCGACAGGGTTTGAGCGCTAACTATGGCTACACCTTC. The whole variable domain, filled in from reference TRBV19 and TRBJ1-2, reads DGGITQSPKYLFRKEGQNVTLSCEQNLNHDAMYWYRQDPGQGLRLIYYSQIVNDFQKGDIAEGYSVSREKKESFPLTVTSAQKNPTAFYLCASALARQGLSANYGYTFGSGTRLTVV.

The rearrangement links TRBV25-1 to TRBJ1-3; D gene uncertain. The CDR3 runs to 14 residues. Germline loops: CDR1 MGHDK, CDR2 SYGVNS. Trimming took 2 bases from V and 3 from J, leaving 8 bases between them. Here the CDR3 DNA reads TGTGCCAGCAGTGAACCTAGAGTTGGAAACACCATATATTTT. Protein: CASSEPRVGNTIYF.

J is TRBJ1-5 and V is TRBV30; tentatively, D is TRBD1 (5 bases). The CDR3 covers 14 residues. V was pared by 2 bases and J by 5 bases, with 13 bases between. Per the germline V gene, CDR1 is GTSNPN and CDR2 is SVGIG (reference sequence). CDR3 coding DNA: TGTGCCTGGAGTCCCCGCGGGGCCGATCAGCCCCAGCATTTT. This encodes CAWSPRGADQPQHF. Full variable domain (outside the CDR3, taken from reference TRBV30 and TRBJ1-5): SQTIHQWPATLVQPVGSPLSLECTVEGTSNPNLYWYRQAAGRGLQLLFYSVGIGQISSEVPQNLSASRPQDRQFILSSKKLLLSDSGFYLCAWSPRGADQPQHFGDGTRLSIL.